The 17 T cell receptor beta chains in this list originate from one sample, sequenced in a study of control samples from healthy donors and cancer patients. This table comes from immunoSEQ multiplex PCR, and its TCRdb copy is limited to in-frame clones, with some not included. The data contain approximately 170,000 clones, around 91% of them singletons. The source material was blood. The source of these receptors is a woman between 45 and 65 years old in good health.

J is TRBJ1-1 and V is TRBV10-3; no clear D. Germline V lookup: CDR1 ENHRY, CDR2 SYGVKD. The CDR3 runs to 14 residues. V gave up 2 bases and J gave up 1 base, with 8 bases separating them. CDR3 nucleotides: TGTGCCATCAGTGAGGTAGGCAGGAACACTGAAGCTTTCTTT. It codes for CAISEVGRNTEAFF.

The chain combines TRBV5-6 with TRBJ1-1; D not resolved. The CDR3 spans 17 residues. V was cut by 4 bases and J by 1 base, with 20 bases left in between. The germline gives CDR1 SGHDT, CDR2 YYEEEE. CDR3 nucleotide sequence: TGTGCCAGCAGCCGAAGCCTGGTGAAAGTGGGGAACACTGAAGCTTTCTTT. Its translation is CASSRSLVKVGNTEAFF.

The chain employs TRBV24-1 and TRBJ1-1; D possibly corresponds to TRBD1 (5 bases). The CDR3 runs 15 residues. Germline V gene lookup returns CDR1 KGHDR and CDR2 SFDVKD. The V end was cut by 2 bases, the J end by 1 base, with 10 bases between. CDR3 protein: CATSDSGRPNTEAFF. DNA for the CDR3: TGTGCCACCAGTGATTCGGGACGGCCGAACACTGAAGCTTTCTTT.

The V call is TRBV6-2 or TRBV6-3, the J call TRBJ2-1; D is unclear. The V gene's germline CDR1 is MNHEY and CDR2 SVGEGT. This CDR3 is built from 12 residues. Trimming took 4 bases from V and 12 from J, leaving 13 bases between them. As DNA, the CDR3 is TGTGCCAGCAGTTGGATGACTCTCGTGCAGTTCTTC. Its protein product is CASSWMTLVQFF.

This sequence joins TRBV27 and TRBJ2-2; 9 nucleotides match TRBD1. With V trimmed by 1 base and J by 0 bases, 12 bases remained unmatched. CDR3 length: 20 amino acids. In germline, CDR1 is MNHEY, CDR2 SMNVEV (reference sequence). In nucleotides, the CDR3 is TGTGCCAGCAGTTTATTGGGATATGGACAGGGGCCGACGAACACCGGGGAGCTGTTTTTT. Translated: CASSLLGYGQGPTNTGELFF.

Here the CDR3 reads CASSAPFNRGQETQYF. The CDR3 DNA follows: TGTGCCAGCAGCGCACCTTTTAACAGGGGGCAAGAGACCCAGTACTTC. This rearrangement joins TRBV9 to TRBJ2-5; the match to TRBD1 covers 8 bases. The trim removed 3 bases at V and 2 bases at J, leaving 9 bases unmatched. In germline, CDR1 is SGDLS, CDR2 YYNGEE. There are 16 residues in the CDR3.

The CDR3 sequence: CASSLRRGGETQYF. The CDR3 coding sequence is TGTGCCAGCAGCTTGAGGCGGGGGGGAGAGACCCAGTACTTC. The genes are TRBV5-6 and TRBJ2-5, with 9 bases aligning to TRBD2. V dropped 1 base and J dropped 4; count of bases not matched to a gene: 2. Germline V gene sequence: CDR1 SGHDT, CDR2 YYEEEE. The CDR3 sequence is 14 residues long.

There are a few counts of this clone. The chain joins TRBV3-1 (or the pseudogene TRBV3-2) to TRBJ1-5; 9 bases fit TRBD1. Germline V CDR1 and CDR2: LGHDT, YNNKEL (reference sequence). Unmatched junction bases numbered 6, after V lost 4 bases and J lost 5 bases. CDR3 length equals 15 residues. The CDR3 region has the DNA TGTGCCAGCAGCCCTGGGACAGGGAGTTATCAGCCCCAGCATTTT. Amino acids: CASSPGTGSYQPQHF.

V gene TRBV7-8 combines with J gene TRBJ1-2; D remains unclear. Germline assignment: CDR1 SGHVS and CDR2 FQNEAQ. The V and J ends lost 0 bases and 4 bases respectively, with 9 bases between them. This CDR3 has 14 residues. The CDR3 region has the DNA TGTGCCAGCAGCTTAGCGCGGACGGGCTATGGCTACACCTTC. It translates to CASSLARTGYGYTF.

V and J are TRBV10-3 and TRBJ1-2; tentatively, D is TRBD1 (6 bases). The CDR3 totals 13 residues. V was shortened by 2 bases and J by 2 bases, with 6 bases between the two germline ends. CDR1 and CDR2 from the germline V gene are ENHRY and SYGVKD. CDR3 bases: TGTGCCATCAGTGAGGACAGGAACTATGGCTACACCTTC. Translated, it gives CAISEDRNYGYTF.

The DNA of the CDR3 is TGTGCCAGCAGCCCCCCGGTGGGGGCCGGGGAGCTGTTTTTT. Residues: CASSPPVGAGELFF. The rearrangement joins TRBV5-4 to TRBJ2-2; D tentatively reads TRBD1 or TRBD2 (5 bases each). This CDR3 is 14 amino acids long. Deletions cut 4 bases from V and 6 bases from J, with 13 bases between. Per germline, CDR1 SGHNT and CDR2 YYREEE (reference sequence).

This clone has more than one count but fewer than ten. This chain's CDR3 is CASSWGQNNSPLHF. For the CDR3, the DNA is TGTGCCAGCAGTTGGGGGCAGAATAATTCACCCCTCCACTTT. The genes are TRBV7-8 and TRBJ1-6, with D maybe TRBD1 (6 bases). Germline V lookup: CDR1 SGHVS, CDR2 FQNEAQ. This CDR3 contains 14 residues. V lost 6 bases and J lost 5, with 11 bases in between. Using reference TRBV7-8 and TRBJ1-6 for the parts outside the CDR3, the full variable domain is GAGVSQSPRYKVAKRGQDVALRCDPISGHVSLFWYQQALGQGPEFLTYFQNEAQLDKSGLPSDRFFAERPEGSVSTLKIQRTQQEDSAVYLCASSWGQNNSPLHFGNGTRLTVT.

The chain uses TRBV7-2 and TRBJ2-3, with unresolved D. The CDR3 totals 14 residues. The germline CDR1 and CDR2 sequences are SGHTA and FQGNSA. V lost 5 bases, J lost 6 bases, and 15 bases lay in between. CDR3 nucleotides: TGTGCCAGCAGCAGAGTGGGCCGTCCGGATACGCAGTATTTT. Translation gives CASSRVGRPDTQYF.

This rearrangement joins TRBV6-2 or TRBV6-3 to TRBJ2-7; 9 bases agree with TRBD1. The CDR3 contains 16 residues. V lost 0 bases and J lost 2; bases outside the gene matches: 5. The V gene's germline CDR1 is MNHEY and CDR2 SVGEGT. The CDR3 coding sequence is TGTGCCAGCAGTTACTCCAGGACAGGGGTGCCCTACGAGCAGTACTTC. Translated: CASSYSRTGVPYEQYF.

CDR3 sequence: CASSYATGKETQYF. CDR3 DNA: TGTGCCAGCAGTTATGCGACAGGAAAAGAGACCCAGTACTTC. The chain joins TRBV6-2 or TRBV6-3 to TRBJ2-5; weak D call: TRBD1 (6 bases). CDR1 and CDR2 (germline): MNHEY, SVGEGT. The CDR3 is made up of 14 amino acids. The V and J ends lost 3 bases and 3 bases respectively, with 11 bases between them.

The rearrangement joins TRBV5-4 to TRBJ1-4, with D hard to call. Between the trimmed V and J ends, which lost 0 bases and 6 bases, there was a span of 9 bases. The CDR3 has 14 amino acids. Germline CDR1 is SGHNT and CDR2 is YYREEE (reference sequence). CDR3: CASSLEPAYEKLFF. DNA for the CDR3: TGTGCCAGCAGCTTGGAGCCAGCCTATGAAAAACTGTTTTTT.

The V gene is TRBV5-5, the J gene TRBJ1-6, with unresolved D. Germline V gene sequence: CDR1 SGHKS, CDR2 YYEKEE (reference sequence). Trimming cost V 0 bases and J 11 bases, with 12 bases left between them. This CDR3 has 14 amino acids. The DNA for the CDR3 is TGTGCCAGCAGCTTGGGCGGAAAATTTACACCCCTCCACTTT. Encoded protein: CASSLGGKFTPLHF.